Listed below are T cell receptor beta chains from one sample, sequenced in a study of sequential checkpoint blockade in melanoma. Using immunoSEQ multiplex PCR, the repertoire was profiled, and TCRdb retains in-frame clones only, with some absent. The profile shows some 22,000 clones, 27% of them singletons. The sequences come from tumor tissue (inferred from file names), collected from a patient given nivolumab and ipilimumab in sequence. The receptors here all came from a human donor with melanoma. Each CDR3 is given with its conserved first and last residue. The D gene is left open where the match is weak. A clone size is listed for some rows: how often the clone was seen (once, few, many), or a class if it is expanded.

few,TRBJ1-6,TRBV30,.,TGTGCCTGGTGTCTTTCCGGAGGTAATTCACCCCTCCACTTT,CAWCLSGGNSPLHF
many,TRBJ2-7,TRBV6-8,TRBD2,TGTGCCAGCAGTTACTCGAGTAGCGGGCAACCCGAGCAGTACTTC,CASSYSSSGQPEQYF
.,TRBJ2-3,TRBV28,.,TGTGCCAGCAGTCAGCAGGGGCTACCATTCACAGATACGCAGTATTTT,CASSQQGLPFTDTQYF
.,TRBJ2-2,TRBV25-1,.,TGTGCCAGCAGTGGGGGGGCGAACACCGGGGAGCTGTTTTTT,CASSGGANTGELFF
.,TRBJ1-1,TRBV11-3,.,TGTGCCAGCAGCTCTAGGAGGGGAAGTGTCACTGAAGCTTTCTTT,CASSSRRGSVTEAFF
few,TRBJ1-5,TRBV11-3,.,TGTGCCAGCAGCTTAGGGCAGACAAATCAGCCCCAGCATTTT,CASSLGQTNQPQHF
few,TRBJ1-2,TRBV11-3,.,TGTGCCAGCAGCTTGGTAGGGGCTAACTATGGCTACACCTTC,CASSLVGANYGYTF
medium-sized,TRBJ1-3,TRBV10-2,.,TGCGCCAGCAGTGAGTGGTCAGATGGAAACACCATATATTTT,CASSEWSDGNTIYF
few,TRBJ2-7,TRBV7-6,.,TGTGCCAGCAGCTCACGGACTTCCCCCTACGAGCAGTACTTC,CASSSRTSPYEQYF
few,TRBJ1-2,TRBV19,.,TGTGCCAGTAGTTCAACGAGGACTTTAGGGGGCTATGGCTACACCTTC,CASSSTRTLGGYGYTF
few,TRBJ2-7,TRBV28,TRBD1,TGTGCCAGCAGGACAGACAGGGGGGACTACGAGCAGTACTTC,CASRTDRGDYEQYF
few,TRBJ1-2,TRBV11-3,.,TGTGCCAGCAGCCCGAGTGGTGGGGGAAGGAACTATGGCTACACCTTC,CASSPSGGGRNYGYTF
few,TRBJ1-1,TRBV7-2,.,TGTGCCAGCACCACCCGGTCGAACACTGAAGCTTTCTTT,CASTTRSNTEAFF
.,TRBJ2-6,TRBV11-3,.,TGTGCCAGCAGCTTTTTGACCGATAGCTCTGGGGCCAACGTCCTGACTTTC,CASSFLTDSSGANVLTF
few,TRBJ2-7,TRBV18,.,TGTGCCAGCTCACCGAGTCAGAGTGGCGAGCAGTACTTC,CASSPSQSGEQYF
.,TRBJ2-2,TRBV10-2,.,TGCGCCAGCAGAAGGGGATCGGACACCGGGGAGCTGTTTTTT,CASRRGSDTGELFF
.,TRBJ1-2,TRBV2,.,TGTGCCAGCAGTGTGGCACAGCTCTATGGCTACACCTTC,CASSVAQLYGYTF
.,TRBJ2-2,TRBV18,TRBD2,TGTGCCAGCTCACCACCTTTCCCGGGACTAGCATTAGCCGGGGAGCTGTTTTTT,CASSPPFPGLALAGELFF
few,TRBJ1-1,TRBV6-8,TRBD1,TGTGCCAGCAGTTACGGGACAGGGGGAAACACTGAAGCTTTCTTT,CASSYGTGGNTEAFF
.,TRBJ2-2,TRBV6-8,.,TGTGCCAGCAGACTCCAGGGAACCACTAACACCGGGGAGCTGTTTTTT,CASRLQGTTNTGELFF
.,TRBJ2-6,TRBV6-8,.,TGTGCCAGCAGCAAATCTACCGGGACACAAGGGGCCAACGTCCTGACTTTC,CASSKSTGTQGANVLTF
few,TRBJ2-1,TRBV9,.,TGTGCCAGCAGCGTAGTCGCCTCAGGCAATGAGCAGTTCTTC,CASSVVASGNEQFF
few,TRBJ2-7,TRBV11-3,.,TGTGCCAGCAGCCATCCTACAGGGCCGGCCCAACTGTCCTACGAGCAGTACTTC,CASSHPTGPAQLSYEQYF
many,TRBJ1-1,TRBV9,.,TGTGCCAGCAGCACGACAGTTATGAACACTGAAGCTTTCTTT,CASSTTVMNTEAFF
.,TRBJ2-2,TRBV6-8,.,TGTGCCAGCAGTTACAGTGTGGACACCGGGGAGCTGTTTTTT,CASSYSVDTGELFF
few,TRBJ2-7,TRBV11-3,TRBD2,TGTGCCAGCAGCTTTGGGGCCGGGGGGACCTACGAGCAGTACTTC,CASSFGAGGTYEQYF
.,TRBJ1-1,TRBV29-1,.,TGCAGCGATCTGGGCCTTACTAAGAACACTGAAGCTTTCTTT,CSDLGLTKNTEAFF
once,TRBJ1-2,TRBV28,TRBD1,TGTGCCAGCAGTACAACAGGGGGCGCCCTTGGCTACACCTTC,CASSTTGGALGYTF
many,TRBJ1-1,TRBV11-3,.,TGTGCCAGCACCCCACGCGGGTACCACACTGAAGCTTTCTTT,CASTPRGYHTEAFF
medium-sized,TRBJ1-2,TRBV28,.,TGTGCCAGCAGGTCCACCGGGGAAGGGTATGGCTACACCTTC,CASRSTGEGYGYTF
few,TRBJ2-3,TRBV7-8,.,TGTGCCAGCAGCTTAGGTCGCACAGATACGCAGTATTTT,CASSLGRTDTQYF
few,TRBJ2-5,TRBV28,TRBD2,TGTGCCAGCTCCCCGGGTACTAGCGGGGGTTATTCCCAAGAGACCCAGTACTTC,CASSPGTSGGYSQETQYF
.,TRBJ2-5,TRBV11-3,TRBD1,TGTGCCAGCAGCCCCAACCCGGGACAGGGTGAGTCGGAGACCCAGTACTTC,CASSPNPGQGESETQYF
.,TRBJ1-4,TRBV11-3,.,TGTGCCAGCAGCTCACCGGGACCTCATAATGAAAAACTGTTTTTT,CASSSPGPHNEKLFF
.,TRBJ2-3,TRBV29-1,.,TGCAGCGTTGACTCTAGCACAGATACGCAGTATTTT,CSVDSSTDTQYF
.,TRBJ1-2,TRBV29-1,.,TGCAGCGTTGGAGGACTTACTTCTTCCAGCTATGGCTACACCTTC,CSVGGLTSSSYGYTF
few,TRBJ1-2,TRBV9,TRBD1,TGTGCCAGCAGCGTAGTCGAGGGGGCCCTTAACTATGGCTACACCTTC,CASSVVEGALNYGYTF
.,TRBJ1-5,TRBV12-5,.,TGTGCTAGTGGTTTGGACGACCTACCCGCAGGGACGTATTGTCAGCCCCAGCATTTT,CASGLDDLPAGTYCQPQHF
few,TRBJ1-5,TRBV28,.,TGTGCCAGCAGTTTAAGGGGGGCACCCCCCAATCAGCCCCAGCATTTT,CASSLRGAPPNQPQHF
medium-sized,TRBJ2-1,TRBV9,TRBD2,TGTGCCAGCAGCGTAGCACTAGCGGGAGGTGAGCAGTTCTTC,CASSVALAGGEQFF
.,TRBJ2-1,TRBV19,.,TGTGCCAGTCGGGTGGGCGGACTAACCTACAATGAGCAGTTCTTC,CASRVGGLTYNEQFF
.,TRBJ2-7,TRBV29-1,TRBD1,TGCAGCGTTGCGTCCGCCCAAGACAGGGGCTCCTACGAGCAGTACTTC,CSVASAQDRGSYEQYF